Below, 13 T cell receptor beta chains from the same sample are listed, as sequenced in a study of PD-1 blockade in classical Hodgkin lymphoma. Every one of the patients relapsed after autologous stem cell transplantation (brentuximab vedotin exposure was variable). Generated by immunoSEQ multiplex PCR, the TCRdb table keeps only in-frame clones and is missing some. The data contain more than 90,000 clones, 75% to 90% of them seen just once; the ten biggest clones take up around 7%. The sample in question was peripheral blood mononuclear cells (PBMCs), obtained before the second cycle of nivolumab. Source of these receptors: a human donor with classical Hodgkin lymphoma.

The J gene is TRBJ1-1, the V gene TRBV20-1, with D hard to call. The CDR3 spans 10 residues. Trimming pared 3 bases from V and 10 bases from J, leaving 9 bases between. From germline, CDR1 is DFQATT and CDR2 SNEGSKA (reference sequence). For the CDR3, the DNA is TGCAGTGCTAGCGTTCTAGCAGCTTTCTTT. Protein sequence: CSASVLAAFF.

The chain joins TRBV7-2 to TRBJ2-7; D is tentatively TRBD1 or TRBD2 (5 bases each). Germline lookup yields CDR1 SGHTA and CDR2 FQGNSA. The ends were cut back, 5 bases at V and 2 bases at J, with 10 bases in the middle. The CDR3 extends over 13 amino acids. CDR3 DNA: TGTGCCAGCAGCCGGGGACCGGCCTACGAGCAGTACTTC. This sequence encodes CASSRGPAYEQYF. The full variable domain, with the rest looked up from reference TRBV7-2 and TRBJ2-7, is GAGVSQSPSNKVTEKGKDVELRCDPISGHTALYWYRQSLGQGLEFLIYFQGNSAPDKSGLPSDRFSAERTGGSVSTLTIQRTQQEDSAVYLCASSRGPAYEQYFGPGTRLTVT.

The table lists this clone with a count of one. The chain links TRBV5-1 to TRBJ1-1; D is unclear. The CDR3 covers 17 residues. Trimming took off 3 bases at V and 4 bases at J, with 22 bases between the two ends. Germline assignment: CDR1 SGHRS and CDR2 YFSETQ. CDR3 protein: CASSWPRGRLGGTEAFF. CDR3 DNA sequence: TGCGCCAGCAGCTGGCCTAGAGGGAGATTAGGAGGCACTGAAGCTTTCTTT.

The gene calls are TRBV4-2 and TRBJ1-4; maybe TRBD1 (6 bases). Looked up from germline, CDR1 is LGHNA and CDR2 is YNFKEQ. V shed 0 bases and J shed 4 bases, with 12 bases lying between them. The length of the CDR3 is 16 residues. The CDR3 region is CASSQDSRGLNEKLFF. CDR3 DNA: TGTGCCAGCAGCCAAGACAGCAGGGGCCTTAATGAAAAACTGTTTTTT.

The rearrangement links TRBV5-1 to TRBJ2-1, with a tentative D call TRBD2 (5 bases). Germline lookup yields CDR1 SGHRS and CDR2 YFSETQ. The ends were cut back, 1 base at V and 5 bases at J, with 13 bases in the middle. This CDR3 has 15 amino acids. The CDR3 region is CASSLKLGENNEQFF. The CDR3 DNA reads as TGCGCCAGCAGCTTGAAACTGGGAGAGAACAATGAGCAGTTCTTC.

V usage is TRBV7-9 and J usage is TRBJ1-5; weak D call: TRBD1 (6 bases). This CDR3 region has 14 residues. Per germline, CDR1 SEHNR and CDR2 FQNEAQ (reference sequence). Trimming left V 0 bases short and J 3 bases short, with 6 bases between. The CDR3 DNA reads TGTGCCAGCAGCTTAGCGGGGGCCAATCAGCCCCAGCATTTT. Protein sequence: CASSLAGANQPQHF. The full variable domain, its missing parts supplied by reference TRBV7-9 and TRBJ1-5, is DTGVSQNPRHKITKRGQNVTFRCDPISEHNRLYWYRQTLGQGPEFLTYFQNEAQLEKSRLLSDRFSAERPKGSFSTLEIQRTEQGDSAMYLCASSLAGANQPQHFGDGTRLSIL.

This sequence joins TRBV11-2 and TRBJ2-3; D is unresolved. CDR1 and CDR2 from the germline V gene are SGHAT and FQNNGV. The V and J ends lost 5 bases and 0 bases respectively, with 3 bases between them. CDR3 length equals 12 residues. The CDR3, as DNA: TGTGCCAGCAGCGTAAGCACAGATACGCAGTATTTT. Its protein is CASSVSTDTQYF.

The rearrangement links TRBV11-2 to TRBJ2-3, with 7 bases fitting TRBD1. J lost 4 bases, V lost 5 bases, and 6 bases had no gene match. CDR1 and CDR2 from the germline V gene are SGHAT and FQNNGV. This CDR3 comprises 14 residues. The CDR3 bases are TGTGCCAGCAGCATACAGGGGCTGGCAGATACGCAGTATTTT. Amino acid sequence: CASSIQGLADTQYF.

A few counts support this clone. The V gene is TRBV27, the J gene TRBJ1-5, with D maybe TRBD1 (5 bases). The V end lost 2 bases, the J end lost 4 bases, and 12 bases lay between the germline ends. Germline V gene lookup returns CDR1 MNHEY and CDR2 SMNVEV (reference sequence). This CDR3 is 15 amino acids long. This CDR3 reads CASSLLGGPNQPQHF. The CDR3 DNA reads as TGTGCCAGCAGTTTACTTGGGGGACCAAATCAGCCCCAGCATTTT.

The rearrangement links TRBV5-8 to TRBJ1-6; no clear D. Germline lookup yields CDR1 SGHTS and CDR2 YDEGEE. V shed 0 bases and J shed 9 bases, with 19 bases lying between them. The CDR3 spans 17 residues. In DNA form, the CDR3 reads TGTGCCAGCAGCTTGGGCTTTTCGACGCTTGAGGGTTCACCCCTCCACTTT. As protein: CASSLGFSTLEGSPLHF.

V and J are TRBV19 and TRBJ1-1; D is unclear. The CDR3 contains 13 residues. The germline V gene has CDR1 LNHDA and CDR2 SQIVND (reference sequence). Trimming took 6 bases from V and 2 from J, leaving 10 bases between them. In nucleotides, the CDR3 is TGTGCCAGTAGCACCACTAGCAACACTGAAGCTTTCTTT. Encoded protein: CASSTTSNTEAFF.

This chain uses TRBV5-1 with TRBJ2-6, with 9 positions matching TRBD1. J lost 5 bases, V lost 4 bases, and 10 bases had no gene match. This CDR3 has 17 amino acids. Germline V CDR1 and CDR2: SGHRS, YFSETQ. In DNA form, the CDR3 reads TGCGCCAGCAGCACCGGGACAGGGTTAATCTGGGCCAACGTCCTGACTTTC. This translates into CASSTGTGLIWANVLTF.

V usage is TRBV12-5 and J usage is TRBJ1-1; D ambiguous. The length of the CDR3 is 15 residues. Germline V gene lookup returns CDR1 LGHNT and CDR2 FRNRAP. Trimming shortened V by 3 bases and J by 2 bases, and 13 bases separated the two germline ends. Written as DNA, the CDR3 is TGTGCTAGTGGTTTAGTCCTGTCTGCTAACACTGAAGCTTTCTTT. This sequence encodes CASGLVLSANTEAFF.